This is a list of T cell receptor beta chains from one sample in a study of blood T cells in healthy people across ages. TCRdb analysed the 5' RACE reads with MiXCR anew, one entry per CDR3 protein. Found here are more than 600,000 distinct CDR3 sequences, roughly 25% of them singletons; the top ten hold under 10%. These records were also assigned to another study, of T cells of mothers and their children.

Sequencing was performed on blood. These receptors were taken from a boy between 10 and 17 years old in good health. Both conserved end residues are part of each CDR3. The D gene is left open where the match is weak. Size is omitted from some rows. Given values are once, few, many or a class for expanded clones.

clone_size cdr3_length j_call d_call v_call cdr3_nt cdr3_aa
few 14 TRBJ2-4 NA TRBV7-9 TGTGCCAGCAGCTTAGATGGAGTACAAAACATTCAGTACTTC CASSLDGVQNIQYF
few 15 TRBJ2-7 TRBD2 TRBV20-1 TGCAGTGCTAGAGAATTTGGGAGCGGGAACTACGAGCAGTACTTC CSAREFGSGNYEQYF
NA 15 TRBJ2-1 NA TRBV18 TGTGCCAGCTCGCGGCAGGCTATGTCCTACAATGAGCAGTTCTTC CASSRQAMSYNEQFF
NA 14 TRBJ2-1 TRBD1 TRBV10-3 TGTGCCATCAGCGGACAGGAGACCTACAATGAGCAGTTCTTC CAISGQETYNEQFF
few 18 TRBJ2-7 TRBD2 TRBV4-1 TGCGCCAGCAGTTTGGGGGAGCCTAGCGGGATCTTCTCCTACGAGCAGTACTTC CASSLGEPSGIFSYEQYF
NA 13 TRBJ1-2 NA TRBV29-1 TGCAGCGCTGTCCCAGGGGATCCTAATGGCTACACCTTC CSAVPGDPNGYTF
NA 15 TRBJ2-4 NA TRBV28 TGTGCCAGTACCTGGAGGGGGCGAGCCAAAAACATTCAGTACTTC CASTWRGRAKNIQYF
NA 16 TRBJ1-5 TRBD1 TRBV7-2 TGTGCCAGCAGCTTAGTTATCGGGACAGGGGATCAGCCCCAGCATTTT CASSLVIGTGDQPQHF
NA 15 TRBJ2-1 NA TRBV3-1 TGTGCCAGCAGCCATAGGGACCACTCCTACAATGAGCAGTTCTTC CASSHRDHSYNEQFF
NA 12 TRBJ2-5 NA TRBV12-3/TRBV12-4 TGTGCCAGCAGAGCTCTCCAAGAGACCCAGTACTTC CASRALQETQYF
few 13 TRBJ1-4 NA TRBV9 TGTGCCAGCAGCGTACGATTTAATGAAAAACTGTTTTTT CASSVRFNEKLFF
NA 12 TRBJ2-7 NA TRBV6-6 TGTGCCAGCAGTTACCCGGGAGCCGGGCAGTACTTC CASSYPGAGQYF
NA 12 TRBJ2-7 NA TRBV28 TGTGCCAGCAGTCCCCCCCGGGGCGAGCAGTACTTC CASSPPRGEQYF
few 15 TRBJ2-7 TRBD1 TRBV27 TGTGCCAACAGTTTATCCGGGACAGGGTCCTACGAGCGGTACTTC CANSLSGTGSYERYF
NA 15 TRBJ2-7 TRBD1 TRBV4-3 TGCGCCAGCAGCCAAGGCCCAGGGACAGACTACGAGCAGTACTTC CASSQGPGTDYEQYF
many 12 TRBJ2-5 NA TRBV29-1 TGCAGCGTTGCGGACAGCAAAGAGACCCAGTACTTC CSVADSKETQYF
NA 16 TRBJ1-1 NA TRBV4-2 TGTGCCAGCAGCCAAGATCAGTACAGTATGAACACTGAAGCTTTCTTT CASSQDQYSMNTEAFF
NA 14 TRBJ1-4 TRBD1 TRBV29-1 TGCAGCGTTGCACCCGGGACAGGGAATGAAAAACTGTTTTTT CSVAPGTGNEKLFF
NA 19 TRBJ1-6 NA TRBV4-1 TGCGCCAGCAGCCAAGATCCTGGGTTCGGTCCGGGGATAAGTTCACCCCTCCACTTT CASSQDPGFGPGISSPLHF
NA 14 TRBJ2-1 TRBD2 TRBV20-1 TGCAGTGCCCCACTAGCGGGAGGGCCCGATGAGCAGTTCTTC CSAPLAGGPDEQFF
NA 13 TRBJ2-7 NA TRBV29-1 TGCAGCGTCAAGGCGGCGGCGGCCTACGAGCAGTACTTC CSVKAAAAYEQYF
NA 17 TRBJ2-5 NA TRBV3-1 TGTGCCAGCAGCCAAGGTTCCATTGTCGCAGTCCAAGAGACCCAGTACTTC CASSQGSIVAVQETQYF
few 12 TRBJ2-7 NA TRBV28 TGTGCCAGCAACAGAGGAGTGTACGAGCAGTACTTC CASNRGVYEQYF
NA 13 TRBJ2-7 NA TRBV20-1 TGCAGTGCTAGATCTGGGGCCTCCTACGAGCAGTACTTC CSARSGASYEQYF
few 15 TRBJ2-3 NA TRBV7-9 TGTGCCAGCCCCCATTTAGTAACCAGCACAGATACGCAGTATTTT CASPHLVTSTDTQYF
NA 17 TRBJ2-7 TRBD2 TRBV5-1 TGCGCCAGCAGCCGACTGGGTAGGCGGGAGAGGTTCGACGAGCAGTACTTC CASSRLGRRERFDEQYF
few 18 TRBJ2-7 TRBD2 TRBV28 TGTGCCAGCAGTTCGATCGGGGCTAGCGGGAGGTCCTACTACGAGCAGTACTTC CASSSIGASGRSYYEQYF
few 16 TRBJ2-2 TRBD2 TRBV7-2 TGTGCCAGCAGCTTCAGGGGGGGACTAGCAACTGGGGAGCTGTTTTTT CASSFRGGLATGELFF
NA 12 TRBJ1-1 NA TRBV6-1 TGTGCCAGCAGTGCTACAGGAAATCGGGCTTTCTTT CASSATGNRAFF
NA 16 TRBJ2-6 NA TRBV27 TGTGCCAGCAGTTTATGGGGCGCAGGTGGGGCCAACGTCCTGACTTTC CASSLWGAGGANVLTF
NA 14 TRBJ2-3 TRBD2 TRBV20-1 TGCAGTGCCCCTCGGGGAGGGGCCACAGATACGCAGTATTTT CSAPRGGATDTQYF
few 16 TRBJ1-2 NA TRBV5-5 TGTGCCAGCAGTGGCTTCTGGGGGGATTCGGTCGATGGCTACACCTTC CASSGFWGDSVDGYTF
few 12 TRBJ2-3 NA TRBV29-1 TGCAGCGTACGTACTAGCACAGATACGCAGTATTTT CSVRTSTDTQYF